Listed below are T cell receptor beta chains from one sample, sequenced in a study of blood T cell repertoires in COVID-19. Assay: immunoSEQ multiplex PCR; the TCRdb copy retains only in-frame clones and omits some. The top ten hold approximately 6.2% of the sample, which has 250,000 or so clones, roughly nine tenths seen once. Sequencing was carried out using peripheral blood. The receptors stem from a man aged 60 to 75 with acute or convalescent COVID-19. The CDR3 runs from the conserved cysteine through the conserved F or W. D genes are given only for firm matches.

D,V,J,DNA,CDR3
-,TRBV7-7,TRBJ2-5,TGTGCTAGCAGCTTAGGTGGGGGCGTCGAGGAGACCCAGTACTTC,CASSLGGGVEETQYF
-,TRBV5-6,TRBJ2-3,TGTGCCAGCAGCCACACAGATACGCAGTATTTT,CASSHTDTQYF
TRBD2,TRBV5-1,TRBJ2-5,TGCGCCAGCAGCCCAAGACTAGCGGGAGGCGTGGAGACCCAGTACTTC,CASSPRLAGGVETQYF
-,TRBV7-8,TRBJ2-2,TGTGCCAGCAGCAGGACAGTTAACACCGGGGAGCTGTTTTTT,CASSRTVNTGELFF
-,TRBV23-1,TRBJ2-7,TGCGCCAGCAGTCCAGACAGTTCCTACGAGCAGTACTTC,CASSPDSSYEQYF
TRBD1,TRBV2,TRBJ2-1,TGTGCCAGCAGTAAACTAACAACCCGGGACAGGGCTAAAAATGAGCAGTTCTTC,CASSKLTTRDRAKNEQFF
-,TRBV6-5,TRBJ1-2,TGTGCCAGCAGGGGCGCGGGAGAAGACTATGGCTACACCTTC,CASRGAGEDYGYTF
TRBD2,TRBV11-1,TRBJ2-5,TGTGCCAGCAGCCTCCAGCGGGGGGCCGGAGAGACCCAGTACTTC,CASSLQRGAGETQYF
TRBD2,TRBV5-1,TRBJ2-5,TGCGCCAGCAGCTTGGTCCTAGCGGGGTACCAAGAGACCCAGTACTTC,CASSLVLAGYQETQYF
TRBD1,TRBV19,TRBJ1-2,TGTGCCAGTAGTGGAGGGACAGAATACTATGGCTACACCTTC,CASSGGTEYYGYTF
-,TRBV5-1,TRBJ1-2,TGCGCCAGCAGCCAACGCACCACAGGTGCTGGCTACACCTTC,CASSQRTTGAGYTF
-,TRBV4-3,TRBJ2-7,TGCGCCAGCAGCCAAGATGTTTCAGTCTACGAGCAGTACTTC,CASSQDVSVYEQYF
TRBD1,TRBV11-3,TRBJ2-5,TGTGCCAGCAGCACCTCAGGGGGCGCGGAGACCCAGTACTTC,CASSTSGGAETQYF
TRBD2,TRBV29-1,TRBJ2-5,TGCAGCGTCGGGACTAGCGGGAGAGGCAGTGGAGAGACCCAGTACTTC,CSVGTSGRGSGETQYF
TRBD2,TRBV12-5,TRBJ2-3,TGTGCTAGTGGTTGGGAGACTAGCGGGAGCCTATATTTT,CASGWETSGSLYF
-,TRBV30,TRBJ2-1,TGTGCCTGGTCCCGCGGCCCCTACAATGAGCAGTTCTTC,CAWSRGPYNEQFF
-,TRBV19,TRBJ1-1,TGTGCCAGTAGTCGACTTGGGGGGGAAGGCGCTGAAGCTTTCTTT,CASSRLGGEGAEAFF
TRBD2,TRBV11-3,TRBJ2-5,TGTGCCAGCACCAGGCTAGCGGGAGCGGAAGAGACCCAGTACTTC,CASTRLAGAEETQYF
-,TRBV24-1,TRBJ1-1,TGTGCCACCAGTGACCAAGAGAGAACTGAAGCTTTCTTT,CATSDQERTEAFF
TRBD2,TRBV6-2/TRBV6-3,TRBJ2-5,TGTGCCAGCAGTCGCCCAGCGGGAGGGCAAGAGACCCAGTACTTC,CASSRPAGGQETQYF
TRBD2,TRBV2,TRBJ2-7,TGTGCCAGCAGTGGAGCTAGCGGGAGGCCTAAACCCTACGAGCAGTACTTC,CASSGASGRPKPYEQYF
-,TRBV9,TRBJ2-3,TGTGCCAGCAGCCGGTCAGGGCCCCCCGTAGATACGCAGTATTTT,CASSRSGPPVDTQYF